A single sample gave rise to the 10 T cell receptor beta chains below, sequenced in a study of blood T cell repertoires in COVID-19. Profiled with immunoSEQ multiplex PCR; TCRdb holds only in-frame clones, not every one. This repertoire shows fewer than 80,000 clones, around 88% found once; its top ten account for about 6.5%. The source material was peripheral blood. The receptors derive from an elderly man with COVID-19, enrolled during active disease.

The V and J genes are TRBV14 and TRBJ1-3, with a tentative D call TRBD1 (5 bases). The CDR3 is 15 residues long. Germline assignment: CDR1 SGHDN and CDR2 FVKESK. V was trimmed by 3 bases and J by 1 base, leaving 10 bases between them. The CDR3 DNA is TGTGCCAGCAGCCAGATCCCAGGGTCTGGAAACACCATATATTTT. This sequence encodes CASSQIPGSGNTIYF.

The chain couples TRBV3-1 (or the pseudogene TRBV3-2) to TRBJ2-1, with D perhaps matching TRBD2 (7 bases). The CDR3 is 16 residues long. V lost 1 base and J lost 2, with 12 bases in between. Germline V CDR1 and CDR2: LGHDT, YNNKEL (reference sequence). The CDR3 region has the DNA TGTGCCAGCAGCCAAGTGGGGCGGGGGCCCTACAATGAGCAGTTCTTC. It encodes CASSQVGRGPYNEQFF.

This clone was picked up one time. CDR3 bases: TGTGCCAGCAGCCAAGAGGGGCTAGGGACTGGGTCTAACGAGCAGTACTTC. It is translated as CASSQEGLGTGSNEQYF. The chain uses TRBV4-2 and TRBJ2-7, with D possibly being TRBD2 (6 bases). CDR1 and CDR2 from the germline V gene are LGHNA and YNFKEQ. V lost 0 bases and J 5 bases, leaving 20 bases between the germline ends. This CDR3 region has 17 residues.

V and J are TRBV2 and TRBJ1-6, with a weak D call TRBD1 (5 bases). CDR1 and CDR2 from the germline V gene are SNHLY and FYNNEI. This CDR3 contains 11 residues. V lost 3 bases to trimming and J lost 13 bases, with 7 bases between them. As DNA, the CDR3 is TGTGCCAGCAGTGACGGGGGGCCCCTCCACTTT. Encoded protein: CASSDGGPLHF.

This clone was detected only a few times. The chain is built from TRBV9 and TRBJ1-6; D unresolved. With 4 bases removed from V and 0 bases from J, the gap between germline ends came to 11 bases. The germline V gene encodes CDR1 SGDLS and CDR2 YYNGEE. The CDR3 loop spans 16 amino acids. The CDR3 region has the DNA TGTGCCAGCAGCCCAAGCCCGAGCTCCTATAATTCACCCCTCCACTTT. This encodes CASSPSPSSYNSPLHF. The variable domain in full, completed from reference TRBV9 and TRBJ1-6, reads DSGVTQTPKHLITATGQRVTLRCSPRSGDLSVYWYQQSLDQGLQFLIQYYNGEERAKGNILERFSAQQFPDLHSELNLSSLELGDSALYFCASSPSPSSYNSPLHFGNGTRLTVT.

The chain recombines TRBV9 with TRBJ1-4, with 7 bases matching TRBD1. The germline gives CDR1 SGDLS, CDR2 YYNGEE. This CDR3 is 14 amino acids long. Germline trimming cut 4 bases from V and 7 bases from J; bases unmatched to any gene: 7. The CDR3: CASSLQGWSEKLFF. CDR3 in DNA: TGTGCCAGCAGCTTACAGGGGTGGAGTGAAAAACTGTTTTTT.

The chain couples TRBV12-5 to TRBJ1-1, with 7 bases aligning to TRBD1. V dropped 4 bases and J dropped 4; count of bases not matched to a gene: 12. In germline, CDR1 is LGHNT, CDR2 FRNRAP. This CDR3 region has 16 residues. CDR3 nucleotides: TGTGCTAGTGGTTACACGGAGGACAGGCATATCACTGAAGCTTTCTTT. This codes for CASGYTEDRHITEAFF. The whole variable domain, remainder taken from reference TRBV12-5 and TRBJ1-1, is DARVTQTPRHKVTEMGQEVTMRCQPILGHNTVFWYRQTMMQGLELLAYFRNRAPLDDSGMPKDRFSAEMPDATLATLKIQPSEPRDSAVYFCASGYTEDRHITEAFFGQGTRLTVV.

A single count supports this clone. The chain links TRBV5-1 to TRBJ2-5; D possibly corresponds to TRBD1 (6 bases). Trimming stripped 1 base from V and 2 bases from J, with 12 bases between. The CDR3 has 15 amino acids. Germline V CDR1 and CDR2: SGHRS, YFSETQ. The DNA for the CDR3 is TGCGCCAGCAGCTTGTCCGGGACAATGCAAGAGACCCAGTACTTC. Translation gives CASSLSGTMQETQYF.

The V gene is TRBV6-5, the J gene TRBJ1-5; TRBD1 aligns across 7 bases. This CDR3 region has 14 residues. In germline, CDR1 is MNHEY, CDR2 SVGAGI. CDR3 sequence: CASRGGGGNQPQHF. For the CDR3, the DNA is TGTGCGAGTCGAGGGGGCGGAGGCAATCAGCCCCAGCATTTT.

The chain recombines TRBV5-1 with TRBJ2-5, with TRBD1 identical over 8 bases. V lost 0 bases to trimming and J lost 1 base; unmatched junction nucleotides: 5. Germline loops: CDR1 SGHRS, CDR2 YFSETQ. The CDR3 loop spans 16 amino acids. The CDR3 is CASSLAPTGVQETQYF. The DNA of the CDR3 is TGCGCCAGCAGCTTGGCCCCGACAGGGGTCCAAGAGACCCAGTACTTC.